This T cell receptor (beta chain) was identified in a study of blood T cells in healthy people across ages. For the second PCR, which ran for roughly 7 to 11 cycles, a sample-barcoded 5' primer and a J-beta primer mix were used. Every single cDNA molecule received a tag from a template-switch adaptor with 12 random nucleotides. TCRdb re-called the 5' RACE reads through MiXCR, storing one row per CDR3 protein. Of fewer than 2,000,000 distinct CDR3 sequences in the sample, around 42% were seen once. Notes on the study in general: When set beside aged donors, long-lived donors presented more naive CD4+ cells and higher diversity. Age showed a roughly linear inverse relationship with TCR beta diversity per million T cells.

This clonotype showed up just a few times. As yet, its antigen is unknown. Whenever a sample was processed, at least 6.5 million PBMCs were isolated. Looked up from germline, CDR1 is SGHTA and CDR2 is FQGTGA. This CDR3 is built from 13 residues. Trimming shortened V by 3 bases and J by 5 bases, and 9 bases separated the two germline ends. Specimen: blood. This clonotype was obtained from a human donor in good health. The chain couples TRBV7-3 to TRBJ2-3, with D perhaps TRBD1 (6 bases). The CDR3 region is CASSFHREDTQYF. As DNA, the CDR3 is TGTGCCAGCAGCTTCCACAGGGAAGATACGCAGTATTTT.